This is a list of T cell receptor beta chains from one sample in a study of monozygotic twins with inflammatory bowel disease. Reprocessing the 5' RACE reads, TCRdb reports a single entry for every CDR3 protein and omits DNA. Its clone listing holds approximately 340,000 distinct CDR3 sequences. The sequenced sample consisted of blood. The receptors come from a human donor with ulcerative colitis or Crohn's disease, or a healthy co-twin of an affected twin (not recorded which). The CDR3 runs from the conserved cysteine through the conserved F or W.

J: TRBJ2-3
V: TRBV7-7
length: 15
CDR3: CASSLDGGASDTQYF

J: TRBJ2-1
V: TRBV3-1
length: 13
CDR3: CASGTSGINEQFF

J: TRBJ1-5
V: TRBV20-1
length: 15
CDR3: CSALNPYRGYQPQHF

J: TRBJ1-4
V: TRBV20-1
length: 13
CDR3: CSARDRGVEKLFF

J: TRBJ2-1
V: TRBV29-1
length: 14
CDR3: CSVAGPSGYNEQFF

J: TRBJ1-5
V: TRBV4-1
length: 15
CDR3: CASSRGLREGQPQHF

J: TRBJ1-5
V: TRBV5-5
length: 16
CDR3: CASSLGMGGGNQPQHF

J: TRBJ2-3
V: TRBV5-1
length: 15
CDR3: CASSDAALGTDTQYF

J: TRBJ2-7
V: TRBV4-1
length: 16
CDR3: CASSQEWGGSSYEQYF

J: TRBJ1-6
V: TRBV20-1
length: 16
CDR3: CSAIYVQSSYNSPLHF

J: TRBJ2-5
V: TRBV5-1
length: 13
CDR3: CASSLRVQETQYF

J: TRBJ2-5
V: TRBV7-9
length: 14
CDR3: CASSLSARDGTQYF

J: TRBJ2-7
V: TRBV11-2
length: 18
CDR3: CASSPGLAGGPVVFEQYF

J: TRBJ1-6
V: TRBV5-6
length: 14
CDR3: CASSLGESATPLHF

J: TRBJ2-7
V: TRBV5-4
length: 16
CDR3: CASSLGPRGEYYEQYF

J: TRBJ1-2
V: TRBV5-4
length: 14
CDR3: CASSLDRSSYGYTF

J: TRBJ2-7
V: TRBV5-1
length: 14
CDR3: CASSWAGTAYEQYF

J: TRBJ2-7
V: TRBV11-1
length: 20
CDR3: CASSLPRRLAGVGHENEQYF

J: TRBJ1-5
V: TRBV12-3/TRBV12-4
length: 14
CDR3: CASSSRQGLQPQHF

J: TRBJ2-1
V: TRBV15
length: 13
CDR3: CATSRSNYNEQFF

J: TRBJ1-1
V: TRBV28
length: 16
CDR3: CASSPPGGRKDTEAFF

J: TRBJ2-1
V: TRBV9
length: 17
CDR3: CASSVAVAEGGYNEQFF

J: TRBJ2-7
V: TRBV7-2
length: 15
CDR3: CASSLPGRFSYEQYF

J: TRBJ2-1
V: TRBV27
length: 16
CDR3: CASSLSAGPSYNEQFF

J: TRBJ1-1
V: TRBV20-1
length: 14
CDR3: CSAFTGRATTEAFF

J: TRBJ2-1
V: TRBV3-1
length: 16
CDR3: CASSKLAGGRYNEQFF

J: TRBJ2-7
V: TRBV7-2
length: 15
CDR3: CASSSHGTGISEQYF

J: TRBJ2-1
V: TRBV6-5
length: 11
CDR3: CASLQRGGQFF

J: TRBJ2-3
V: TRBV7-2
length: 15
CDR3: CASSSDQHPTDTQYF

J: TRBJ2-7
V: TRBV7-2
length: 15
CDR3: CASSLERAVGGEQYF

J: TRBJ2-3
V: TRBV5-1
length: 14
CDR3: CASRTGTSTDTQYF

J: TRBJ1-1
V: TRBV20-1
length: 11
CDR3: CSASRNTEAFF

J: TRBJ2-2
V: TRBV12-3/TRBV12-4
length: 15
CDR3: CASSPPPIDTWELFF

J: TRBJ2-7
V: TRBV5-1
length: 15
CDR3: CASSRLGVSPNEQYF

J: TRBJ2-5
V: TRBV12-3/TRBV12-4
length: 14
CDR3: CASSPGQGQETQYF

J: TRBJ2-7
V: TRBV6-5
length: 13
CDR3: CASSSNGQVAEYF

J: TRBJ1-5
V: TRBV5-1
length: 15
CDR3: CASSEGTGVNQPQHF

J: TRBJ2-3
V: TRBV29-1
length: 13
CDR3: CSVEGGVVDTQYF

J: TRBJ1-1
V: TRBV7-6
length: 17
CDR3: CASRLRWWQWRPTEAFF

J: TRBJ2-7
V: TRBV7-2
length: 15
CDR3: CASSVGLAESYEQYF

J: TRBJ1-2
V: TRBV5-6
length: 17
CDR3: CASSLFFIGTAESGDTF

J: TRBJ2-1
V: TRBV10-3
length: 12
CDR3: CAISEWANEQFF

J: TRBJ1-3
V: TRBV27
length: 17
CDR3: CASRERGTGTSRNTIYF

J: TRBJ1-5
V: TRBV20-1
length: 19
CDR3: CSASFLTTEGENSNQPQHF

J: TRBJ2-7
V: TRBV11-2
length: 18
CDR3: CASSLPASGGEILDEQYF

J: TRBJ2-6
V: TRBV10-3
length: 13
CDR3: CAISRAGANDLTF

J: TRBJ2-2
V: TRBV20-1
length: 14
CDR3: CSARDVANTGELFF

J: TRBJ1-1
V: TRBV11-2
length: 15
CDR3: CASSLGRQGAVEAFF

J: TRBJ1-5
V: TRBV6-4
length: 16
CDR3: CASSDYYRGNNQPQHF

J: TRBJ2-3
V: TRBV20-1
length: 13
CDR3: CSASTGSTDTQYF

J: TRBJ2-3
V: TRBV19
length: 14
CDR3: CASGLAGATDTQYF

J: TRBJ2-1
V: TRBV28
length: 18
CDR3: CASSLLLIRGSSYNDQFF

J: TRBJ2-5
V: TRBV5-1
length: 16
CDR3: CASSLSLGGPQETQYF

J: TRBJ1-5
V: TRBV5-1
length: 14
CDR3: CASSLDGANQPQHF

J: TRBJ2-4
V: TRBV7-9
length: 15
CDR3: CASSLSGSPGDIQYF

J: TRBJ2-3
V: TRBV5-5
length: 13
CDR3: CASGDSSTDTQYF

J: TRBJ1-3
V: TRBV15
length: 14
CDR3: CATSRRGTGNTIYF

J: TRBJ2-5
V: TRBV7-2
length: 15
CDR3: CASSQRRTGDDTQYF

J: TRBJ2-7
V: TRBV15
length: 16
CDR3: CATSSRRDSSYYEQYF

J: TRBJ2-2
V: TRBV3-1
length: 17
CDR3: CASSPRDRGFSTGELFF